Shown below are 16 T cell receptor beta chains from a single sample sequenced in a study of blood T cell repertoires in COVID-19 (dated by TCRdb to 2018 to 2020). Libraries were built with the immunoSEQ multiplex PCR assay. TCRdb limited this immuneACCESS table to in-frame rearrangements with V and J called. A share of clones is missing; checked studies link under half to unresolved V genes, and the rest is unexplained. In this sample the table shows approximately 500,000 clones, 85% to 90% of which occur a single time. About 8.2% of the sample is taken by the ten largest. Sequencing was performed on peripheral blood. The receptors were sampled from a woman aged 45-59 years with COVID-19, enrolled during active disease.

The V gene is TRBV30, the J gene TRBJ1-1, with 9 positions matching TRBD1. Looked up from germline, CDR1 is GTSNPN and CDR2 is SVGIG (reference sequence). This CDR3 spans 15 amino acids. After removal of 0 bases from V and 5 bases from J, the junction contained 7 bases not matched to a gene. CDR3 DNA sequence: TGTGCCTGGAGTGTGGGACAGGGAAAAGGAACTGAAGCTTTCTTT. Amino acids: CAWSVGQGKGTEAFF.

This clone was detected only a few times. This sequence joins TRBV5-5 and TRBJ2-2, with TRBD1 matching 7 bases. The CDR3 length is 16 residues. Germline V gives CDR1 SGHKS, CDR2 YYEKEE (reference sequence). J gave up 1 base and V 0 bases, and 3 bases lay outside the gene matches. The chain's CDR3 is CASSLGGGLNTGELFF. CDR3 DNA sequence: TGTGCCAGCAGCTTGGGAGGGGGCCTGAACACCGGGGAGCTGTTTTTT.

V is TRBV20-1 and J is TRBJ2-1; no clear D gene. The CDR3 totals 11 residues. Germline V gives CDR1 DFQATT, CDR2 SNEGSKA (reference sequence). V lost 3 bases to trimming and J lost 9 bases, with 9 bases between them. The CDR3 region is CSASTLGEQFF. For the CDR3, the DNA is TGCAGTGCTAGCACCCTCGGTGAGCAGTTCTTC.

This chain uses TRBV6-5 with TRBJ2-5; no clear D. Germline V CDR1 and CDR2: MNHEY, SVGAGI. This CDR3 has 14 amino acids. Trimming left V 0 bases short and J 4 bases short, with 9 bases between. CDR3 protein: CASSYSRHRETQYF. The CDR3 DNA follows: TGTGCCAGCAGTTACTCGAGACACCGAGAGACCCAGTACTTC.

The genes are TRBV28 and TRBJ1-1, with TRBD1 as a possible D gene (6 bases). CDR1 is MDHEN, CDR2 SYDVKM, per germline. The V end was cut by 3 bases, the J end by 4 bases, with 15 bases between. The CDR3 is 15 residues long. The CDR3 sequence is CASSFYRVLRTEAFF. Written as DNA, the CDR3 is TGTGCCAGCAGTTTTTACAGGGTGCTGCGCACTGAAGCTTTCTTT.

The genes are TRBV5-4 and TRBJ1-6, with D possibly TRBD1 on 6 matching bases. This CDR3 has 16 amino acids. Trimming removed 5 bases from V and 7 bases from J, with 19 bases in between. The germline V gene encodes CDR1 SGHNT and CDR2 YYREEE (reference sequence). The CDR3 loop is CASSSPTGLGNSPLHF. The CDR3 bases are TGTGCCAGCAGTTCCCCGACAGGACTGGGGAATTCACCCCTCCACTTT.

This sequence joins TRBV7-2 and TRBJ1-2; 10 bases match TRBD1. CDR1 is SGHTA and CDR2 is FQGNSA in the germline V gene. V trimming: 3 bases; J trimming: 3 bases; junction bases outside the gene matches: 7. CDR3 length equals 16 residues. The CDR3 DNA reads TGTGCCAGCAGCTTGGGGACAGGGGCATCCTACTATGGCTACACCTTC. Its translation: CASSLGTGASYYGYTF.

On this clone: Other DNA sequences from this sample encode an identical CDR3 as well. This chain joins TRBV9 and TRBJ2-1; 9 nucleotides line up with TRBD2. J lost 8 bases, V lost 2 bases, and 8 bases had no gene match. The germline V gene encodes CDR1 SGDLS and CDR2 YYNGEE. CDR3 length equals 15 residues. The CDR3 coding sequence is TGTGCCAGCAGCGTTGGTAGCGGGGGATTAGATGAGCAGTTCTTC. Residues: CASSVGSGGLDEQFF.

V and J are TRBV4-2 and TRBJ1-1, with D possibly matching TRBD1 (5 bases). Germline CDR1 LGHNA, CDR2 YNFKEQ. The CDR3 has 13 residues. The V end lost 3 bases, the J end lost 10 bases, and 15 bases lay between the germline ends. Written as DNA, the CDR3 is TGTGCCAGCAGCCATACGATAGGGGAGGTAGCTTTCTTT. Residues: CASSHTIGEVAFF.

Only one count was recorded for this clone. The chain has TRBV19 and TRBJ2-7, with D possibly TRBD1 on 7 matching bases. V gave up 3 bases and J gave up 1 base, with 16 bases separating them. This CDR3 comprises 16 residues. The germline V gene has CDR1 LNHDA and CDR2 SQIVND (reference sequence). The CDR3 DNA follows: TGTGCCAGTAGTATTCCGGCGGGGACAGCGTCCTACGAGCAGTACTTC. Its translation: CASSIPAGTASYEQYF. Filled out from reference TRBV19 and TRBJ2-7, the complete variable domain reads DGGITQSPKYLFRKEGQNVTLSCEQNLNHDAMYWYRQDPGQGLRLIYYSQIVNDFQKGDIAEGYSVSREKKESFPLTVTSAQKNPTAFYLCASSIPAGTASYEQYFGPGTRLTVT.

The chain joins TRBV19 to TRBJ2-2, with 11 bases fitting TRBD2. This CDR3 has 15 amino acids. V shed 8 bases, J shed 4 bases, and the junction held 6 bases outside the gene matches. CDR1 and CDR2 (germline): LNHDA, SQIVND (reference sequence). CDR3: CASSSGGRGTGELFF. The CDR3 nucleotides read TGTGCCAGTTCTAGCGGGGGGCGGGGCACCGGGGAGCTGTTTTTT.

This clone was picked up a small number of times. This chain connects TRBV5-1 to TRBJ2-7; 8 bases are a match to TRBD2. V was clipped by 6 bases and J by 7 bases; unmatched bases: 12. The V gene's germline CDR1 is SGHRS and CDR2 YFSETQ. CDR3 size: 14 residues. CDR3 nucleotide sequence: TGCGCCAGCACTTATAGCGGGACCCCAGGAGAGCAGTACTTC. Protein product: CASTYSGTPGEQYF.

This sequence joins TRBV10-3 and TRBJ1-6; 7 positions match TRBD1. Per the germline V gene, CDR1 is ENHRY and CDR2 is SYGVKD. Trimming at V came to 0 bases and at J to 5 bases, leaving 7 bases not matched to a gene. This CDR3 spans 17 amino acids. The CDR3 DNA is TGTGCCATCAGTGAGTCTGGGGGACAGCTCAATAATTCACCCCTCCACTTT. Translated, it gives CAISESGGQLNNSPLHF.

The V and J genes are TRBV7-3 and TRBJ2-3; TRBD2 might be the D (5 bases). The V gene's germline CDR1 is SGHTA and CDR2 FQGTGA. With 0 bases removed from V and 2 bases from J, the gap between germline ends came to 9 bases. The CDR3 runs 15 residues. CDR3 in amino acids: CASSLTWGDTDTQYF. The CDR3 DNA sequence: TGTGCCAGCAGCTTAACCTGGGGAGACACAGATACGCAGTATTTT.

This clone was counted once. The J gene is TRBJ2-1, the V gene TRBV5-1; tentative D call: TRBD2 (7 bases). Trimming stripped 5 bases from V and 6 bases from J, with 18 bases between. Germline assignment: CDR1 SGHRS and CDR2 YFSETQ. The CDR3 runs 15 residues. CDR3 residues: CASRLGGQEGNEQFF. The CDR3 region has the DNA TGCGCCAGCAGACTCGGGGGGCAGGAGGGCAATGAGCAGTTCTTC.

The chain recombines TRBV4-1 with TRBJ2-5; the match to TRBD2 covers 14 bases. Unmatched junction bases numbered 3, after V lost 8 bases and J lost 1 base. This CDR3 has 15 amino acids. Germline V gives CDR1 MGHRA, CDR2 YSYEKL. As DNA, the CDR3 is TGCGCCAGCGGACTAGCGGGGGGCCTCCAAGAGACCCAGTACTTC. Translation: CASGLAGGLQETQYF.